This entry lists 18 T cell receptor beta chains sequenced from one sample in a study of T cells in Graves' hyperthyroidism and ophthalmopathy. Regions amplified from RNA transcripts were the TCR beta CDR3 regions. A first-round RT-PCR of the TCR CDR3 used the HTBI primer set. TCRdb called the multiplex PCR reads again in MiXCR, with one record for every CDR3 protein. The table lists approximately 590,000 distinct CDR3 sequences, approximately 44% of them singletons. The sequenced sample was peripheral blood or thyroid tissue (not recorded which). These receptor sequences come from a woman between 18 and 29 years old with Graves' hyperthyroidism.

The chain joins TRBV7-2 to TRBJ2-3, with 7 bases lining up with TRBD1. Germline CDR1 SGHTA, CDR2 FQGNSA. This CDR3 region has 17 residues. V lost 4 bases to trimming and J lost 3 bases; unmatched junction nucleotides: 13. The DNA of the CDR3 is TGTGCCAGCAGCTCACACCCCGACGGGACAGTGACAGATACGCAGTATTTT. Translation: CASSSHPDGTVTDTQYF.

The chain employs TRBV4-1 and TRBJ1-2, with TRBD1 matching 10 bases. V lost 0 bases to trimming and J lost 4 bases; unmatched junction nucleotides: 5. CDR3 size: 16 residues. Germline CDR1 is MGHRA and CDR2 is YSYEKL. CDR3 region: CASSQDGRQGAYGYTF. The CDR3 nucleotides are TGCGCCAGCAGCCAAGACGGCAGACAGGGGGCCTATGGCTACACCTTC.

The chain has TRBV20-1 and TRBJ1-2; perhaps TRBD1 as D (5 bases). Germline loops: CDR1 DFQATT, CDR2 SNEGSKA (reference sequence). Trimming shortened V by 3 bases and J by 10 bases, and 9 bases separated the two germline ends. This CDR3 spans 10 amino acids. The CDR3 protein is CSASREVYTF. Here the CDR3 DNA reads TGCAGTGCTAGCAGGGAAGTCTACACCTTC.

The rearrangement joins TRBV11-2 to TRBJ2-7; 8 bases align to TRBD2. Germline V gene lookup returns CDR1 SGHAT and CDR2 FQNNGV. J lost 5 bases, V lost 5 bases, and 11 bases had no gene match. The CDR3 has 15 amino acids. CDR3 sequence reads: CASSRQTSVGNEQYF. In nucleotides, the CDR3 is TGTGCCAGCAGCCGCCAGACTAGCGTGGGCAACGAGCAGTACTTC.

This rearrangement joins TRBV25-1 to TRBJ1-1; D unresolved. V lost 4 bases to trimming and J lost 6 bases, with 15 bases between them. The CDR3 has 14 amino acids. CDR1 and CDR2 from the germline V gene are MGHDK and SYGVNS. The CDR3 spells CASSVTRVSPEAFF. The CDR3 region has the DNA TGTGCCAGCAGTGTAACTAGGGTGAGCCCTGAAGCTTTCTTT.

This clonotype was observed once. This may stem from a read error, because a much larger clone lies one nucleotide away. This sequence joins TRBV10-3 and TRBJ2-7; 10 positions match TRBD2. With 4 bases clipped from V and 2 bases from J, the junction kept 5 bases outside the gene matches. Germline CDR1 ENHRY, CDR2 SYGVKD. This CDR3 is 15 amino acids long. Written as DNA, the CDR3 is TGTGCCATCAGTGGGACTAGCGGCACCCCCTACGAGCAGTACTTC. Protein sequence: CAISGTSGTPYEQYF.

V and J are TRBV2 and TRBJ1-5; 7 positions match TRBD1. Germline V lookup: CDR1 SNHLY, CDR2 FYNNEI. J lost 1 base, V lost 5 bases, and 11 bases had no gene match. The CDR3 has 17 residues. CDR3 in amino acids: CASSYGYRGVSNQPQHF. CDR3 nucleotide sequence: TGTGCCAGCAGTTACGGCTACAGGGGTGTAAGCAATCAGCCCCAGCATTTT.

Comments on this clonotype: This sequence may be a read error, since a much larger clone differs from it by one base. CDR3 protein: CASRARGADYDYTF. CDR3 DNA sequence: TGTGCCAGCAGAGCCCGGGGCGCGGACTATGACTACACCTTC. The V call is TRBV2, the J call TRBJ1-2; maybe TRBD1 (5 bases). The CDR3 extends over 14 amino acids. Germline V gene data show CDR1 as SNHLY and CDR2 as FYNNEI.

In its sample, this clonotype was seen a few times. J is TRBJ1-2 and V is TRBV24-1; the D gene is possibly TRBD1 (5 bases). CDR1 KGHDR and CDR2 SFDVKD come from the germline V gene. Trimming pared 11 bases from V and 3 bases from J, leaving 18 bases between. The CDR3 has 14 residues. The CDR3 is CASSVGLGDYGYTF. DNA for the CDR3: TGTGCCAGCAGCGTAGGTCTGGGGGACTATGGCTACACCTTC.

The table lists this clonotype with a few counts. The chain is built from TRBV10-3 and TRBJ2-3; 9 bases agree with TRBD1. Germline V lookup: CDR1 ENHRY, CDR2 SYGVKD. The CDR3 runs to 15 residues. J was trimmed by 2 bases and V by 6 bases; bases with no gene match: 6. CDR3 sequence (DNA): TGTGCCATCAGAGAGACAGGGGGGTACACAGATACGCAGTATTTT. Its protein is CAIRETGGYTDTQYF.

J is TRBJ2-7 and V is TRBV19; either TRBD1 or TRBD2 may supply D (5 bases each). The CDR3 consists of 15 residues. Trimming removed 5 bases at V and 0 bases at J, with 14 bases between. Germline values: CDR1 LNHDA, CDR2 SQIVND (reference sequence). The CDR3 DNA follows: TGTGCCAGTAGTGTCCGGGACCCAGGCTCCTACGAGCAGTACTTC. It codes for CASSVRDPGSYEQYF.

The rearrangement links TRBV6-4 to TRBJ1-1; 7 nucleotides line up with TRBD1. V dropped 5 bases and J dropped 5; count of bases not matched to a gene: 5. Germline V gene sequence: CDR1 MRHNA, CDR2 SNTAGT. This CDR3 has 13 residues. DNA for the CDR3: TGTGCCAGCAGTTTGACAGGGAAAACTGAAGCTTTCTTT. The encoded protein is CASSLTGKTEAFF.

This sequence joins TRBV2 and TRBJ1-1, with D possibly matching TRBD1 (5 bases). Germline V gene sequence: CDR1 SNHLY, CDR2 FYNNEI. The CDR3 spans 13 residues. Trimming removed 7 bases from V and 3 bases from J, with 12 bases in between. DNA for the CDR3: TGTGCCAGCAAACGGGGGAAGGACACTGAAGCTTTCTTT. This gives the protein CASKRGKDTEAFF.

This clonotype was picked up a small number of times. This chain uses TRBV10-3 with TRBJ1-1, with 8 nucleotides matching TRBD1. CDR1 is ENHRY, CDR2 SYGVKD, per germline. The CDR3 is made up of 15 amino acids. Losses at the gene ends were 3 bases for V and 1 base for J; bases not matched to a gene: 4. CDR3 sequence: CAISERGQGNTEAFF. The CDR3 DNA follows: TGTGCCATCAGTGAACGTGGACAGGGGAACACTGAAGCTTTCTTT.

This clonotype was detected only a few times. The chain has TRBV14 and TRBJ2-7; the D is unclear. From germline, CDR1 is SGHDN and CDR2 FVKESK. This CDR3 is 12 amino acids long. The germline V and J ends were trimmed by 3 bases and 6 bases, with 9 bases remaining between them. The CDR3 reads CASSHRASEQYF. DNA of the CDR3: TGTGCCAGCAGCCATAGGGCAAGCGAGCAGTACTTC.

The rearrangement joins TRBV25-1 to TRBJ1-2; perhaps TRBD1 as D (6 bases). The germline V gene encodes CDR1 MGHDK and CDR2 SYGVNS. V dropped 4 bases and J dropped 4 bases, with 13 bases sitting between them. The CDR3 is made up of 14 amino acids. CDR3 nucleotides: TGTGCCAGCAGTGCCACATCGACAGGCTATGGCTACACCTTC. Translated, it gives CASSATSTGYGYTF.

Concerning this clonotype: This may be a read error: a much more frequent sequence differs by one nucleotide. V gene TRBV19 combines with J gene TRBJ1-5; D not resolved. In germline, CDR1 is LNHDA, CDR2 SQIVND (reference sequence). The CDR3 spans 14 residues. CDR3 sequence: CASTSGQYNQAQHF. The CDR3 region has the DNA TGTGCCAGTACCTCGGGCCAGTACAATCAGGCCCAGCATTTT.

There are many counts of this clonotype. V gene TRBV29-1 combines with J gene TRBJ1-1; D unresolved. Germline V gene lookup returns CDR1 SQVTM and CDR2 ANQGSEA. Trimming cost V 1 base and J 2 bases, with 11 bases left between them. The CDR3 loop spans 14 amino acids. The CDR3 bases are TGCAGCGTTGAAGTTGGCAGTAGCAACACTGAAGCTTTCTTT. Protein product: CSVEVGSSNTEAFF.